These 18 T cell receptor beta chains share one sample of origin, sequenced in a study of T-cell memory formation after mild COVID-19. TCRdb called the 5' RACE reads again in MiXCR, with one record for every CDR3 protein. The profile covers about 38,000 distinct CDR3 sequences, with 9.5% to 12% appearing a single time and around 28% taken by the ten largest. Sequencing input: PBMCs or a T cell subset sorted from them (not recorded which). The receptors were gathered from a man aged 18 to 30 who had mild COVID-19 (a few samples of this study predate the infection). Cell type and time point are not known.

This chain joins TRBV11-2 and TRBJ2-1, with 9 bases matching TRBD1. J gave up 7 bases and V 3 bases, and 4 bases lay outside the gene matches. This CDR3 contains 14 residues. The germline CDR1 and CDR2 sequences are SGHAT and FQNNGV. In DNA, the CDR3 is TGTGCCAGCAGCTTTGGGACAGGGACAAATGAGCAGTTCTTC. It yields the protein CASSFGTGTNEQFF.

The V and J genes are TRBV7-9 and TRBJ1-2, with D hard to call. Germline CDR1 is SEHNR and CDR2 is FQNEAQ (reference sequence). Trimming removed 4 bases at V and 8 bases at J, with 17 bases between. The CDR3 is made up of 14 amino acids. CDR3 region: CASSSNLRSHGYTF. CDR3 DNA: TGTGCCAGCAGCTCGAACCTTAGGTCTCACGGCTACACCTTC.

There are many counts of this clonotype. J is TRBJ1-2 and V is TRBV6-6, with 7 bases fitting TRBD1. The germline V gene has CDR1 MNHNY and CDR2 SVGAGI (reference sequence). The trim removed 0 bases at V and 11 bases at J, leaving 9 bases unmatched. This CDR3 region has 14 residues. As DNA, the CDR3 is TGTGCCAGCAGTTACTCAAGAGACAGGGTCCTTTACACCTTC. Translating gives CASSYSRDRVLYTF.

This clonotype occurred many times. The chain combines TRBV5-6 with TRBJ2-5; D may be TRBD1 (6 bases). V dropped 4 bases and J dropped 10 bases, with 17 bases sitting between them. Per germline, CDR1 SGHDT and CDR2 YYEEEE. The CDR3 is made up of 13 amino acids. For the CDR3, the DNA is TGTGCCAGCAGCACCGACAGGCCCCTGGACCAGTACTTC. This encodes CASSTDRPLDQYF.

This clonotype was counted only a few times. The genes are TRBV28 and TRBJ1-6, with 9 nucleotides matching TRBD1. This CDR3 has 16 residues. Per the germline V gene, CDR1 is MDHEN and CDR2 is SYDVKM. J lost 8 bases, V lost 3 bases, and 8 bases had no gene match. CDR3 in amino acids: CASSFGLGQGHSPLHF. The CDR3 DNA is TGTGCCAGCAGTTTCGGCCTTGGACAGGGGCATTCACCCCTCCACTTT.

This chain uses TRBV7-6 with TRBJ1-1; no clear D. The CDR3 length is 15 residues. Trimming left V 2 bases short and J 1 base short, with 11 bases between. The V gene's germline CDR1 is SGHVS and CDR2 FNYEAQ. CDR3 nucleotides: TGTGCCAGCAGCTTATTCGAGACGAGGAACACTGAAGCTTTCTTT. It yields the protein CASSLFETRNTEAFF.

The table lists this clonotype with a few counts. The chain uses TRBV7-2 and TRBJ2-5, with D tentatively TRBD2 (5 bases). V lost 5 bases and J 7 bases, leaving 14 bases between the germline ends. The CDR3 is 13 amino acids. Germline V lookup: CDR1 SGHTA, CDR2 FQGNSA. The CDR3 DNA sequence: TGTGCCAGCAGCCCCGCGGGCGCCGGGACCCAGTACTTC. As protein: CASSPAGAGTQYF.

This clonotype has a count of ten or more. The J gene is TRBJ1-3, the V gene TRBV5-1; 7 bases are shared with TRBD1. Germline V CDR1 and CDR2: SGHRS, YFSETQ. Unmatched junction bases numbered 6, after V lost 3 bases and J lost 0 bases. The CDR3 runs to 16 residues. The CDR3 nucleotides read TGCGCCAGCAGCTCACAGGGGCCGAGCTCTGGAAACACCATATATTTT. Residues: CASSSQGPSSGNTIYF.

This clonotype was recorded many times. The chain recombines TRBV25-1 with TRBJ2-3; 8 bases align to TRBD2. The ends lost 4 bases at V and 1 base at J; junction bases unmatched: 4. The CDR3 runs 15 residues. Germline V gene lookup returns CDR1 MGHDK and CDR2 SYGVNS. This CDR3 is CASSAAGGRTDTQYF. CDR3 coding DNA: TGTGCCAGCAGTGCGGCGGGGGGCCGCACAGATACGCAGTATTTT.

This clonotype was detected ten times or more. The chain carries TRBV7-2 and TRBJ2-3; D is perhaps TRBD1 or TRBD2 (5 bases each). V gave up 3 bases and J gave up 2 bases, with 12 bases separating them. Germline V gene sequence: CDR1 SGHTA, CDR2 FQGNSA. This CDR3 spans 15 amino acids. The CDR3 DNA is TGTGCCAGCAGCTTCAGTCGGGGCCTCACAGATACGCAGTATTTT. Translating it yields CASSFSRGLTDTQYF. Filled out from reference TRBV7-2 and TRBJ2-3, the complete variable domain reads GAGVSQSPSNKVTEKGKDVELRCDPISGHTALYWYRQSLGQGLEFLIYFQGNSAPDKSGLPSDRFSAERTGGSVSTLTIQRTQQEDSAVYLCASSFSRGLTDTQYFGPGTRLTVL.

This clonotype was recorded many times. V and J are TRBV20-1 and TRBJ1-2; tentative D call: TRBD1 (6 bases). The CDR3 totals 12 residues. V dropped 6 bases and J dropped 2 bases, with 10 bases sitting between them. From germline, CDR1 is DFQATT and CDR2 SNEGSKA (reference sequence). In nucleotides, the CDR3 is TGCAGTGCGCCGACAGGAAACTATGGCTACACCTTC. Translated: CSAPTGNYGYTF.

The V and J genes are TRBV28 and TRBJ2-7; the D is unclear. The germline V gene encodes CDR1 MDHEN and CDR2 SYDVKM. The CDR3 contains 11 residues. Trimming cost V 4 bases and J 7 bases, with 8 bases left between them. The CDR3: CASSSRSEQYV. The CDR3 coding sequence is TGTGCCAGCAGTTCACGGAGTGAGCAGTACGTC.

This clonotype has a count of ten or more. V and J are TRBV2 and TRBJ2-1, with 7 bases matching TRBD2. Germline-derived CDR1 and CDR2 are SNHLY and FYNNEI. The CDR3 is made up of 15 amino acids. V shed 5 bases and J 5 bases; nucleotides not matched to a gene: 9. CDR3 region: CASSLTQRGNNEQFF. DNA of the CDR3: TGTGCCAGCAGTCTAACCCAGCGGGGTAACAATGAGCAGTTCTTC.

This clonotype was seen ten or more times. The V call is TRBV27, the J call TRBJ1-2, with TRBD1 as a possible D gene (6 bases). V was trimmed by 8 bases and J by 3 bases, leaving 13 bases between them. The CDR3 is made up of 13 amino acids. Germline lookup yields CDR1 MNHEY and CDR2 SMNVEV (reference sequence). The DNA for the CDR3 is TGTGCCAGCGGTCCCACAGGGTACTATGGCTACACCTTC. Protein: CASGPTGYYGYTF.

This clonotype was found many times. Here the CDR3 DNA reads TGTGCCAGCACGGCCAGGGACCCATACGAGCAGTACTTC. This encodes CASTARDPYEQYF. V and J are TRBV2 and TRBJ2-7; the D gene could be TRBD1 or TRBD2 (5 bases each). This CDR3 contains 13 residues. Trimming took off 7 bases at V and 4 bases at J, with 14 bases between the two ends. Germline CDR1 reads SNHLY; CDR2 reads FYNNEI.

This clonotype has at least ten counts. The chain employs TRBV14 and TRBJ2-5, with D hard to call. Trimming removed 0 bases at V and 5 bases at J, with 7 bases between. This CDR3 region has 13 residues. CDR1 is SGHDN and CDR2 is FVKESK in the germline V gene. The CDR3 protein is CASSQEIRETQYF. As DNA, the CDR3 is TGTGCCAGCAGCCAAGAAATCAGGGAGACCCAGTACTTC.

In this sample, this clonotype turned up many times. The genes are TRBV4-2 and TRBJ2-4, with 11 bases lining up with TRBD1. V lost 1 base to trimming and J lost 1 base; unmatched junction nucleotides: 9. CDR1 and CDR2 (germline): LGHNA, YNFKEQ. There are 19 residues in the CDR3. The DNA for the CDR3 is TGTGCCAGCAGCCAAGCCGAGACGGACAGGGGGCTTGCCAAAAACATTCAGTACTTC. Residues: CASSQAETDRGLAKNIQYF.

This clonotype was seen more than once but under ten times. V gene TRBV20-1 combines with J gene TRBJ2-1; 7 bases fit TRBD1. This CDR3 comprises 13 residues. Germline values: CDR1 DFQATT, CDR2 SNEGSKA (reference sequence). V lost 6 bases, J lost 0 bases, and 2 bases stayed unmatched. CDR3 in amino acids: CSADRVSYNEQFF. DNA for the CDR3: TGCAGTGCCGACAGGGTCTCCTACAATGAGCAGTTCTTC.